Listed below are T cell receptor beta chains from one sample, sequenced in a study of T cells after yellow fever vaccination. TCRdb analysed the 5' RACE reads with MiXCR anew, one entry per CDR3 protein. The repertoire has about 550,000 distinct CDR3 sequences, roughly 19% of them found once; the top ten carry roughly 13%. Sequencing used PBMCs, obtained 15 days after the yellow fever booster vaccination. Receptor source: a young man who received the YFV17D yellow fever vaccine. CDR3s include the opening cysteine and the closing phenylalanine or tryptophan. The order of the fields is J gene, D gene, V gene, clone size, CDR3 DNA, CDR3 protein. D genes are given only for firm matches. Some rows have no size entry. The others give once, few or many, or a class for an expanded clone.

TRBJ2-7,-,TRBV20-1,-,TGCAGTGCTACGGTATCCAGGGTGAGCTCCTACGAGCAGTACTTC,CSATVSRVSSYEQYF
TRBJ2-1,-,TRBV11-1,-,TGTGCCAGCAGCTTAGGTGGGGGCTTGGGGGATTCCTACAATGAGCAGTTCTTC,CASSLGGGLGDSYNEQFF
TRBJ2-7,-,TRBV5-1,-,TGCGCCAGCGGTTCCCCCGGACTGAAGGGGTACGAGCAGTACTTC,CASGSPGLKGYEQYF
TRBJ2-7,-,TRBV12-3/TRBV12-4,-,TGTGCCAGCGGGAGTTCCTACGAGCTGTACTTC,CASGSSYELYF
TRBJ1-6,-,TRBV10-3,few,TGTGCCATCAGTGCCGCACCCCTTGGGGGAAATTCACCCCTCCACTTT,CAISAAPLGGNSPLHF
TRBJ2-3,-,TRBV3-1,few,TGTGCCAGCAGCTTGCTCCAACCGGGCACAGATACGCAGTATTTT,CASSLLQPGTDTQYF
TRBJ2-7,-,TRBV20-1,few,TGCAGTGCTAGAGATGGGGGCCTTGGGACCTACGAGCAGTACTTC,CSARDGGLGTYEQYF
TRBJ2-7,-,TRBV2,few,TGTGCCAGCAGTGATGGATCTTTCCCCTACGAGCAGTACTTC,CASSDGSFPYEQYF
TRBJ2-7,-,TRBV20-1,-,TGCAGTGCTAGGGGGGCTGGGCTGCCCCACGAGCAGTACTTC,CSARGAGLPHEQYF
TRBJ1-1,-,TRBV10-3,few,TGTGCCATGTCACAGATTCTGAACACTGAAGCTTTCTTT,CAMSQILNTEAFF
TRBJ1-4,-,TRBV29-1,few,TGCAGCGTTCGCCCCCCGGGGGTCGAAAAACTGTTTTTT,CSVRPPGVEKLFF
TRBJ1-1,-,TRBV19,-,TGTGCCAGTATTGGGGGGGTGATTGAGTACACTGAAGCTTTCTTT,CASIGGVIEYTEAFF
TRBJ2-1,-,TRBV10-3,-,TGTGCCATCAGCGAGGGAAGAAAGGGGTCCTACAATGAGCAGTTCTTC,CAISEGRKGSYNEQFF
TRBJ2-1,-,TRBV10-3,-,TGTGCCATCAAGGTACAGTCCTCCTACAATGAGCAGTTCTTC,CAIKVQSSYNEQFF
TRBJ2-5,-,TRBV7-2,-,TGTGCCAGCAGCTTATTTAGGGAGGAGACCCAGTACTTC,CASSLFREETQYF
TRBJ1-2,TRBD1,TRBV20-1,-,TGCAGTGTAACAGGGGGCTTTTATGGCTACACCTTC,CSVTGGFYGYTF
TRBJ2-2,TRBD2,TRBV10-3,-,TGTGCCATCAGTGAGGGGACTAGCGGGAGGACCGGGGAGCTGTTTTTT,CAISEGTSGRTGELFF
TRBJ2-1,-,TRBV2,few,TGTGCCAGCCAATTTGTGGTTAGCAATGAGCAGTTCTTC,CASQFVVSNEQFF
TRBJ2-6,-,TRBV15,-,TGTGCCACCAGCAGAGAAAGCCGGCGGGAAGTCACTGGGGCCAACGTCCTGACTTTC,CATSRESRREVTGANVLTF
TRBJ2-3,-,TRBV6-2/TRBV6-3,few,TGTGCCAGCAGTTACCAAAGCGTTGGGATTAGCACAGATACGCAGTATTTT,CASSYQSVGISTDTQYF
TRBJ2-3,-,TRBV12-3/TRBV12-4,many,TGTGCCAGCAGTAGATCTTCCGATACGCAGTATTTT,CASSRSSDTQYF
TRBJ1-1,-,TRBV20-1,-,TGCAGTGCTAGAGGAATGGGTTCAGAAGAGGGCACTGAAGCTTTCTTT,CSARGMGSEEGTEAFF
TRBJ2-1,-,TRBV7-2,-,TGTGCCAGCAGCCCAGGGACTGCCCCTCTGGTGCAGTTCTTC,CASSPGTAPLVQFF
TRBJ2-7,TRBD2,TRBV20-1,few,TGCAGTGCTAGAGCGCCCAGTTTTTTTCCGGGACTAGCGACACCCTCCTACGAGCAGTACTTC,CSARAPSFFPGLATPSYEQYF
TRBJ1-2,-,TRBV5-1,few,TGCGCCAGCAGCTCCCAGACAGGATCTGGCTACACCTTC,CASSSQTGSGYTF
TRBJ2-1,-,TRBV7-8,-,TGTGCCAGCAGCTCCCCACCTTACAATGAGCAGTTCTTC,CASSSPPYNEQFF
TRBJ1-5,TRBD1,TRBV12-3/TRBV12-4,-,TGTGCCAGCAGTTATGGACAGGGCGGAGAGTCCCAGCATTTT,CASSYGQGGESQHF
TRBJ1-2,-,TRBV7-2,-,TGTGCCAGCAGCTTAATGGGGGGCTACACCTTC,CASSLMGGYTF
TRBJ1-1,-,TRBV7-2,few,TGTGCCAGCAGCTTCCCAGGGGCTGAAGCTTTCTTT,CASSFPGAEAFF
TRBJ2-1,TRBD2,TRBV6-4,-,TGTGCCAGCAGTGACGCGGGGGGAGAGCAGTTCTTC,CASSDAGGEQFF
TRBJ1-6,-,TRBV5-1,few,TGCGCCAGCAGCGCAGGGGACTATAATTCACCCCTCCACTTT,CASSAGDYNSPLHF
TRBJ2-1,-,TRBV25-1,few,TGTGCCAGCAGTGAATACACCTACAATGAGCAGTTCTTC,CASSEYTYNEQFF
TRBJ2-3,-,TRBV9,-,TGTGCCAGCAGCGTAGAGGGGAGTAGGGCAGATACGCAGTATTTT,CASSVEGSRADTQYF